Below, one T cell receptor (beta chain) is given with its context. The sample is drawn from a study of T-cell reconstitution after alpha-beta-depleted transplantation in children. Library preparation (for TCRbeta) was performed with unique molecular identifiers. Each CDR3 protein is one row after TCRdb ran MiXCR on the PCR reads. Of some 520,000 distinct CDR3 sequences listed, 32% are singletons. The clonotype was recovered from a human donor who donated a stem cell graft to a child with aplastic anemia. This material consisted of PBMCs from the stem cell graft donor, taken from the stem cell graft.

CDR3 sequence reads: CAWSVRKNLPYGYTF. Written as DNA, the CDR3 is TGTGCCTGGAGTGTACGTAAGAATCTTCCCTATGGCTACACCTTC. The chain couples TRBV30 to TRBJ1-2; D is undetermined. Trimming stripped 0 bases from V and 4 bases from J, with 15 bases between. Germline assignment: CDR1 GTSNPN and CDR2 SVGIG (reference sequence). The CDR3 contains 15 residues.